These T cell receptor beta chains were read from a single sample in a study of PD-1 blockade in classical Hodgkin lymphoma. Assay used: immunoSEQ multiplex PCR; TCRdb lists only in-frame clones, some missing. Altogether tens of thousands of clones are present, 75% to 90% being singletons, with the ten largest covering approximately 3%. The sample consisted of CD4+ T cells from blood, taken before the fourth cycle of nivolumab. These receptors all come from a human donor with classical Hodgkin lymphoma. CDR3s leave out the opening cysteine and the closing phenylalanine or tryptophan. Each record gives: J gene, V gene, CDR3 protein.

J: TRBJ1-1
V: TRBV19
CDR3: ASKSLGAQELVVPEAF

J: TRBJ2-7
V: TRBV7-9
CDR3: ASRQGVSYEQY

J: TRBJ2-5
V: TRBV28
CDR3: ASSLSGTFFGETQY

J: TRBJ2-7
V: TRBV10-2
CDR3: ASSEPGQTYEQY

J: TRBJ2-5
V: TRBV27
CDR3: ASSIRGQAQETQY

J: TRBJ1-1
V: TRBV2
CDR3: ASSEALRLNTEAF

J: TRBJ1-5
V: TRBV27
CDR3: ASSPWDSNQPQH

J: TRBJ2-7
V: TRBV18
CDR3: ASSPGGGAGLYSYEQY

J: TRBJ2-1
V: TRBV2
CDR3: ASGPLGQGWNEQF

J: TRBJ2-5
V: TRBV9
CDR3: ASSTRPAGQETQY

J: TRBJ1-6
V: TRBV4-3
CDR3: ASSQEGRGSPLH

J: TRBJ2-1
V: TRBV5-1
CDR3: ASSLGQLYNEQF